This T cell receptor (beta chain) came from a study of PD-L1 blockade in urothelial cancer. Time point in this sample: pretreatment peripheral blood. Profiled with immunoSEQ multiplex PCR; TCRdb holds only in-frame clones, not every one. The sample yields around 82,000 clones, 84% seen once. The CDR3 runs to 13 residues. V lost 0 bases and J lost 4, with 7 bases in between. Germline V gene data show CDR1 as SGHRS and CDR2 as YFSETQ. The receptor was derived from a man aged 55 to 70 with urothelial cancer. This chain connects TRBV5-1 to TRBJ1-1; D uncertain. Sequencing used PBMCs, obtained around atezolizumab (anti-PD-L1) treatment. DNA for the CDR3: TGCGCCAGCAGCTTGGGGGCCGGCACTGAAGCTTTCTTT. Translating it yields CASSLGAGTEAFF.